Sequencing of this T cell receptor beta chain was carried out in a study of cytomegalovirus exposure and HLA in healthy donors. This clone was seen more than once but under ten times. CDR3 size: 14 residues. V was pared by 4 bases and J by 7 bases, with 14 bases between. The germline gives CDR1 SGHVS, CDR2 FQNEAQ. PCR primers comprised 60 Vbeta and 13 Jbeta primers. The data were produced by immunoSEQ multiplex PCR, yet TCRdb's version contains in-frame clones alone and is incomplete. This repertoire shows tens of thousands of clones, approximately 65% found once; its top ten account for 4% to 4.5%. The chain employs TRBV7-8 and TRBJ2-4; D is possibly TRBD2 (5 bases). The receptor comes from a male donor in good health and CMV-seropositive. The material sequenced was PBMCs. The CDR3 DNA follows: TGTGCCAGCAGCTCCAAACTTCCGGGGAACATTCAGTACTTC. Its translation: CASSSKLPGNIQYF.